The present TCR beta chain was sequenced within a study of T cell repertoires in cytomegalovirus infection. Looking at the study overall: Shared public TCR beta signatures pointed to both CMV infection and a matching HLA type. The study's findings and limits: The ex vivo response showed dominance by HLA-C-restricted CMV-specific TCR beta clonotypes. Carriage of CMV together with the relevant HLA was identifiable through cumulative public TCR beta family frequency.

Trimming shortened V by 7 bases and J by 0 bases, and 13 bases separated the two germline ends. The CDR3 sequence is 15 residues long. Germline CDR1 and CDR2: MNHEY and SVGAGI. To note about this clonotype: What it recognizes is unknown.

MiXCR, run by TCRdb on the reads, gives a single entry per CDR3 protein. The sample consists of some 150,000 distinct CDR3 sequences, around 20% of them appearing once. The rearrangement links TRBV6-5 to TRBJ2-1; D might be TRBD1 or TRBD2, each matching 5 bases. The origin of this receptor is a human donor in good health (CMV status not recorded). Some clones in this sample may be carry-over from other donors' samples. Sequencing was done on a sample of PBMCs. CDR3 nucleotide sequence: TGTGCCAGCATTGGACGGGGCGACTCCTACAATGAGCAGTTCTTC. It specifies CASIGRGDSYNEQFF.